The rows below give T cell receptor beta chains drawn from one sample of a study of shared clonotypes between healthy human individuals. Some clones are missing from TCRdb's copy, which holds only in-frame ones; the method was immunoSEQ multiplex PCR. The table lists 2 million to 3 million clones, under 95% of them singletons. The sequencing sample was made of naive CD4+ T cells from PBMCs. These receptor sequences come from a man aged 18 to 35 in good health. Some clones in this sample may be carry-over from other donors' samples. Each CDR3 is given with its conserved first and last residue. The D gene is left open where the match is weak. The listing skips clone size in some rows; elsewhere it reads once, few, many or a size class.

CDR3aa: CASSPRDRGLYGYTF; CDR3nt: TGTGCCAGCAGTCCCCGGGACAGGGGGCTCTATGGCTACACCTTC; j_gene: TRBJ1-2; abundance: NA; v_gene: TRBV25-1; d_gene: TRBD1
CDR3aa: CASSQGQGAIGGGYTF; CDR3nt: TGTGCCAGCTCTCAGGGACAGGGGGCGATTGGAGGTGGCTACACCTTC; j_gene: TRBJ1-2; abundance: NA; v_gene: TRBV18; d_gene: TRBD1
CDR3aa: CASSIQIGRANLHEQFF; CDR3nt: TGTGCCAGCAGCATCCAAATCGGGAGGGCCAATTTACATGAGCAGTTCTTC; j_gene: TRBJ2-1; abundance: NA; v_gene: TRBV11-3; d_gene: TRBD2
CDR3aa: CASSLGSAGTDTQYF; CDR3nt: TGCGCCAGCAGCTTGGGCTCTGCCGGCACAGATACGCAGTATTTT; j_gene: TRBJ2-3; abundance: NA; v_gene: TRBV5-1; d_gene: NA
CDR3aa: CATTSSPGDTQYF; CDR3nt: TGCGCCACCACCTCTAGTCCGGGGGATACGCAGTATTTT; j_gene: TRBJ2-3; abundance: once; v_gene: TRBV5-1; d_gene: NA
CDR3aa: CASSESSGTYNEQFF; CDR3nt: TGTGCCAGCAGTGAGTCGAGCGGGACCTACAATGAGCAGTTCTTC; j_gene: TRBJ2-1; abundance: NA; v_gene: TRBV2; d_gene: TRBD2
CDR3aa: CASSDHRVAEQYF; CDR3nt: TGTGCCAGCAGTGATCACAGGGTGGCCGAGCAGTACTTC; j_gene: TRBJ2-7; abundance: NA; v_gene: TRBV6-1; d_gene: NA
CDR3aa: CATSRGGALTEAFF; CDR3nt: TGTGCCACCAGCAGAGGAGGGGCGCTGACTGAAGCTTTCTTT; j_gene: TRBJ1-1; abundance: NA; v_gene: TRBV15; d_gene: NA
CDR3aa: CSVEDRGGMVDEQFF; CDR3nt: TGCAGCGTTGAAGATCGCGGGGGAATGGTCGATGAGCAGTTCTTC; j_gene: TRBJ2-1; abundance: NA; v_gene: TRBV29-1; d_gene: TRBD2
CDR3aa: CASGSTGPGNTIYF; CDR3nt: TGTGCTAGTGGTTCGACAGGGCCTGGAAACACCATATATTTT; j_gene: TRBJ1-3; abundance: NA; v_gene: TRBV12-5; d_gene: TRBD1
CDR3aa: CASSQSRGEWQYF; CDR3nt: TGCGCCAGCAGTCAGTCCAGGGGAGAATGGCAGTATTTT; j_gene: TRBJ2-3; abundance: NA; v_gene: TRBV23-1; d_gene: NA
CDR3aa: CASSIAASYEQYF; CDR3nt: TGTGCCAGTAGTATCGCAGCCTCCTACGAGCAGTACTTC; j_gene: TRBJ2-7; abundance: NA; v_gene: TRBV19; d_gene: NA
CDR3aa: CASSFDGETQYF; CDR3nt: TGTGCCAGCAGTTTTGACGGGGAGACCCAGTACTTC; j_gene: TRBJ2-5; abundance: NA; v_gene: TRBV7-3; d_gene: NA
CDR3aa: CASSRELGTDTQYF; CDR3nt: TGTGCCAGCAGTCGGGAGTTAGGCACAGATACGCAGTATTTT; j_gene: TRBJ2-3; abundance: NA; v_gene: TRBV6-4; d_gene: NA
CDR3aa: CASSPLPPSAVGNIQYF; CDR3nt: TGTGCCAGCTCACCTCTTCCGCCTAGCGCAGTCGGGAACATTCAGTACTTC; j_gene: TRBJ2-4; abundance: NA; v_gene: TRBV18; d_gene: NA
CDR3aa: CASSRLAGGNTDTQYF; CDR3nt: TGTGCCAGCAGCCGACTAGCGGGAGGGAACACAGATACGCAGTATTTT; j_gene: TRBJ2-3; abundance: NA; v_gene: TRBV7-9; d_gene: TRBD2
CDR3aa: CATSGTGHTEAFF; CDR3nt: TGTGCCACCAGCGGAACAGGCCACACTGAAGCTTTCTTT; j_gene: TRBJ1-1; abundance: NA; v_gene: TRBV15; d_gene: NA
CDR3aa: CASTEPAGSSGNTIYF; CDR3nt: TGTGCCAGCACCGAACCAGCAGGGTCCTCTGGAAACACCATATATTTT; j_gene: TRBJ1-3; abundance: NA; v_gene: TRBV28; d_gene: NA
CDR3aa: CASSYHPYEQYF; CDR3nt: TGTGCCAGCAGTTACCATCCCTACGAGCAGTACTTC; j_gene: TRBJ2-7; abundance: few; v_gene: TRBV6-5; d_gene: NA
CDR3aa: CASSLAPGVQETQYF; CDR3nt: TGCGCCAGCAGCTTGGCCCCGGGCGTGCAAGAGACCCAGTACTTC; j_gene: TRBJ2-5; abundance: NA; v_gene: TRBV5-1; d_gene: NA
CDR3aa: CASSLLVGGLTYEQYF; CDR3nt: TGCGCCAGCAGCTTGTTGGTAGGGGGCCTCACCTACGAGCAGTACTTC; j_gene: TRBJ2-7; abundance: NA; v_gene: TRBV5-1; d_gene: TRBD1
CDR3aa: CASRRLAGGPNEQFF; CDR3nt: TGCGCCAGCAGACGACTAGCGGGAGGGCCCAATGAGCAGTTCTTC; j_gene: TRBJ2-1; abundance: NA; v_gene: TRBV5-1; d_gene: TRBD2
CDR3aa: CASSPGQGNYEQYF; CDR3nt: TGTGCCAGCTCACCAGGACAGGGGAACTACGAGCAGTACTTC; j_gene: TRBJ2-7; abundance: NA; v_gene: TRBV18; d_gene: TRBD1